This passage covers 25 T cell receptor beta chains from one sample sequenced in a study of T cells in tuberculosis (dated by TCRdb to between 2018 and 2020). PBMC were thawed, rested overnight, stained with a GMM-loaded CD1B tetramer, a Live/Dead dye and anti-CD3, and then sorted on a FACS Aria II. CD1B tetramers were loaded with C32 glucose monomycolate purified from Rhodococcus equi. Library method: the immunoSEQ multiplex PCR assay. Held by TCRdb, this immuneACCESS table contains in-frame sequences only and omits some clones. Under half of the omission traces to an unresolved V gene where checked; the cause of the rest is unknown. The sample contains 85,000 to 90,000 clones, just over 90% of them found a single time. Under 2.5% of the sample rests with the top ten. Material: CD1b-GMM tetramer-negative cells sorted from PBMCs. The meaning of the sample's cell subset or site label: T cells not binding CD1B-GMM tetramer, sorted from same donor. All receptors come from an adult woman with latent tuberculosis.

The chain employs TRBV5-8 and TRBJ1-5; possible D gene TRBD1, 6 bases. Germline V CDR1 and CDR2: SGHTS, YDEGEE. Trimming cost V 0 bases and J 6 bases, with 10 bases left between them. The length of the CDR3 is 14 residues. In DNA, the CDR3 is TGTGCCAGCAGCTTGGATAGGGGGAGTCAGCCCCAGCATTTT. Translated, it gives CASSLDRGSQPQHF.

The gene calls are TRBV29-1 and TRBJ2-2; 9 nucleotides align to TRBD1. The CDR3 has 13 amino acids. Germline CDR1 and CDR2: SQVTM and ANQGSEA. The V segment lost 4 bases and the J segment 7 bases; nucleotides outside the gene matches: 4. CDR3 coding DNA: TGCAGCGTTGTGGGGACAGGGTTCGGGGAGCTGTTTTTT. It codes for CSVVGTGFGELFF.

The CDR3 spells CASSDYLWGQPQHF. The DNA of the CDR3 is TGTGCCAGCAGTGACTACTTATGGGGCCAGCCCCAGCATTTT. The chain has TRBV6-4 and TRBJ1-5; D may be TRBD1 (5 bases). Trimming removed 1 base at V and 7 bases at J, with 11 bases between. Germline values: CDR1 MRHNA, CDR2 SNTAGT. The CDR3 contains 14 residues.

CDR3 sequence reads: CASSVALSGANVLTF. For the CDR3, the DNA is TGTGCCAGCAGTGTTGCACTTTCTGGGGCCAACGTCCTGACTTTC. This chain links TRBV28 with TRBJ2-6; D remains ambiguous. In germline, CDR1 is MDHEN, CDR2 SYDVKM. Between the trimmed V and J ends, which lost 5 bases and 1 base, there was a span of 9 bases. The length of the CDR3 is 15 residues.

The chain carries TRBV27 and TRBJ2-7; TRBD2 matches at 13 bases. The germline CDR1 and CDR2 sequences are MNHEY and SMNVEV (reference sequence). Unmatched junction bases numbered 6, after V lost 6 bases and J lost 4 bases. This CDR3 has 15 amino acids. The CDR3 coding sequence is TGTGCCAGCAGATCACTAGCGGGGGGGCGATACGAGCAGTACTTC. Translated: CASRSLAGGRYEQYF.

The chain couples TRBV25-1 to TRBJ1-4, with a possible D match to TRBD1 (5 bases). The length of the CDR3 is 14 residues. Germline CDR1 MGHDK, CDR2 SYGVNS. V was shortened by 6 bases and J by 10 bases, with 18 bases between the two germline ends. Written as DNA, the CDR3 is TGTGCCAGCAGACGCGAAGGGGTACCGGGAAAACTGTTTTTT. Amino acids: CASRREGVPGKLFF.

The rearrangement links TRBV5-1 to TRBJ2-1, with D tentatively TRBD2 (6 bases). This CDR3 is built from 12 residues. Germline CDR1 reads SGHRS; CDR2 reads YFSETQ. The V end was cut by 4 bases, the J end by 7 bases, with 9 bases between. The CDR3 region is CASSGGSNEQFF. The CDR3 DNA reads as TGCGCCAGCAGCGGGGGGTCAAATGAGCAGTTCTTC.

CDR3 coding DNA: TGTGCCAGCAGTGAAGCGCTGTTCAGGGGACCCAGGTATAGCAATCAGCCCCAGCATTTT. Translating gives CASSEALFRGPRYSNQPQHF. V gene TRBV2 combines with J gene TRBJ1-5, with D perhaps matching TRBD1 (6 bases). Trimming removed 0 bases from V and 0 bases from J, with 21 bases in between. Germline-derived CDR1 and CDR2 are SNHLY and FYNNEI. The CDR3 covers 20 residues.

The rearrangement links TRBV5-4 to TRBJ2-5; a weak D match, TRBD1 (6 bases). Trimming shortened V by 0 bases and J by 5 bases, and 8 bases separated the two germline ends. Germline V gene lookup returns CDR1 SGHNT and CDR2 YYREEE (reference sequence). The CDR3 totals 13 residues. The CDR3 nucleotides read TGTGCCAGCAGCTTGGCAGGGGCGGAGACCCAGTACTTC. Translation gives CASSLAGAETQYF.

The chain combines TRBV6-6 with TRBJ1-1; D possibly corresponds to TRBD1 (5 bases). Germline V gene sequence: CDR1 MNHNY, CDR2 SVGAGI (reference sequence). Deletions cut 2 bases from V and 5 bases from J, with 15 bases between. The CDR3 spans 15 residues. The CDR3 region is CASSYDGALMTEAFF. The CDR3 DNA reads as TGTGCCAGCAGTTACGATGGGGCGTTGATGACTGAAGCTTTCTTT.

This clone has more than one count but fewer than ten. The chain uses TRBV5-4 and TRBJ2-7, with a weak D call TRBD2 (7 bases). Trimming took 2 bases from V and 5 from J, leaving 11 bases between them. CDR1 is SGHNT and CDR2 is YYREEE in the germline V gene (reference sequence). There are 13 residues in the CDR3. CDR3 sequence: CASSFGGRNEQYF. The CDR3 DNA reads as TGTGCCAGCAGCTTCGGGGGGCGAAACGAGCAGTACTTC.

The chain carries TRBV14 and TRBJ2-5, with 8 bases lining up with TRBD2. The CDR3 sequence is 17 residues long. Losses at the gene ends were 1 base for V and 4 bases for J; bases not matched to a gene: 11. Germline-derived CDR1 and CDR2 are SGHDN and FVKESK. The CDR3 DNA sequence: TGTGCCAGCAGCCAAGGTGCACGAGCGGGAGAGGCAGAGACCCAGTACTTC. Amino acids: CASSQGARAGEAETQYF.

The V and J genes are TRBV6-5 and TRBJ1-5; 8 bases agree with TRBD1. This CDR3 has 15 amino acids. The V gene's germline CDR1 is MNHEY and CDR2 SVGAGI. Trimming removed 4 bases from V and 0 bases from J; junction bases left unmatched: 2. CDR3: CASSSTGASNQPQHF. The CDR3 DNA is TGTGCCAGCAGTTCGACAGGGGCTAGCAATCAGCCCCAGCATTTT.

The rearrangement joins TRBV6-5 to TRBJ1-2; D may be TRBD1 (5 bases). Germline V lookup: CDR1 MNHEY, CDR2 SVGAGI. CDR3 size: 15 residues. V was shortened by 6 bases and J by 6 bases, with 20 bases between the two germline ends. Here the CDR3 reads CASRSPWGGVDGYTF. DNA for the CDR3: TGTGCCAGCAGATCCCCTTGGGGGGGGGTTGATGGCTACACCTTC.

The J gene is TRBJ1-5, the V gene TRBV4-1; the D gene is possibly TRBD1 (5 bases). Per the germline V gene, CDR1 is MGHRA and CDR2 is YSYEKL. V shed 3 bases and J shed 2 bases, with 17 bases lying between them. The CDR3 is 17 residues long. CDR3 bases: TGCGCCAGCAGCCACCTGGGCGGGGGATACGGCAATCAGCCCCAGCATTTT. It is translated as CASSHLGGGYGNQPQHF.

The chain carries TRBV5-1 and TRBJ1-1; 7 bases align to TRBD1. This CDR3 comprises 15 residues. CDR1 SGHRS and CDR2 YFSETQ come from the germline V gene. J was trimmed by 4 bases and V by 0 bases; bases with no gene match: 6. This chain's CDR3 is CASSLATGWGTEAFF. CDR3 bases: TGCGCCAGCAGCTTGGCGACAGGGTGGGGCACTGAAGCTTTCTTT.

The chain uses TRBV4-2 and TRBJ2-2; TRBD2 agrees at 12 bases. Losses at the gene ends were 1 base for V and 0 bases for J; bases not matched to a gene: 6. Per the germline V gene, CDR1 is LGHNA and CDR2 is YNFKEQ. This CDR3 is 19 amino acids long. Here the CDR3 DNA reads TGTGCCAGCAGCCAAGGCCCGACTAGCGGGGGACCGAACACCGGGGAGCTGTTTTTT. As protein: CASSQGPTSGGPNTGELFF.

This clone was seen once. The V and J genes are TRBV5-1 and TRBJ2-5; 8 nucleotides line up with TRBD1. This CDR3 has 14 residues. After removal of 0 bases from V and 2 bases from J, the junction contained 0 bases not matched to a gene. Per germline, CDR1 SGHRS and CDR2 YFSETQ. CDR3 in DNA: TGCGCCAGCAGCTTGGGGGACAGGCAAGAGACCCAGTACTTC. As protein: CASSLGDRQETQYF. Full variable domain (missing parts from reference TRBV5-1 and TRBJ2-5): KAGVTQTPRYLIKTRGQQVTLSCSPISGHRSVSWYQQTPGQGLQFLFEYFSETQRNKGNFPGRFSGRQFSNSRSEMNVSTLELGDSALYLCASSLGDRQETQYFGPGTRLLVL.

V usage is TRBV2 and J usage is TRBJ2-2, with 11 bases identical to TRBD2. Trimming removed 6 bases from V and 5 bases from J; junction bases left unmatched: 5. Germline V gene data show CDR1 as SNHLY and CDR2 as FYNNEI. The CDR3 length is 15 residues. The CDR3 region has the DNA TGTGCCAGCAGACTGACTAGCGGGGCGACCGGGGAGCTGTTTTTT. It is translated as CASRLTSGATGELFF.

The CDR3 DNA reads as TGTGCCAGCAGCAGATTACTCTACGAGCAGTACTTC. Protein: CASSRLLYEQYF. The gene calls are TRBV5-8 and TRBJ2-5; D remains unclear. The closer fit of TRBJ2-7 to the DNA end suggests the J call may be wrong. The germline CDR1 and CDR2 sequences are SGHTS and YDEGEE. This CDR3 spans 12 amino acids.

The rearrangement joins TRBV10-3 to TRBJ1-3; D not certain. V was shortened by 0 bases and J by 0 bases, with 6 bases between the two germline ends. From germline, CDR1 is ENHRY and CDR2 SYGVKD. The CDR3 spans 15 residues. The CDR3: CAISESHSSGNTIYF. The CDR3 DNA sequence: TGTGCCATCAGTGAGTCTCACAGCTCTGGAAACACCATATATTTT.

This CDR3 is CASSFLSGAGGHTDTQYF. CDR3 nucleotide sequence: TGTGCCAGCAGTTTCCTATCGGGGGCGGGGGGACACACAGATACGCAGTATTTT. J is TRBJ2-3 and V is TRBV27; TRBD2 aligns across 8 bases. The trim removed 3 bases at V and 2 bases at J, leaving 13 bases unmatched. Per the germline V gene, CDR1 is MNHEY and CDR2 is SMNVEV (reference sequence). This CDR3 comprises 18 residues.

The rearrangement joins TRBV11-1 to TRBJ1-3; the D gene is possibly TRBD1 (6 bases). The V and J ends lost 3 bases and 2 bases respectively, with 11 bases between them. Germline V gene lookup returns CDR1 SGHAT and CDR2 FQDESV (reference sequence). CDR3 size: 15 residues. CDR3 amino acids: CASSFLQGTGNTIYF. CDR3 nucleotides: TGTGCCAGCAGCTTTCTTCAGGGGACTGGAAACACCATATATTTT.

The chain is built from TRBV7-6 and TRBJ2-3; 11 bases fit TRBD2. Germline CDR1 reads SGHVS; CDR2 reads FNYEAQ. The CDR3 has 17 residues. The trim removed 5 bases at V and 3 bases at J, leaving 10 bases unmatched. In DNA form, the CDR3 reads TGTGCCAGCAGCCCAGCCCTAGCGGGAGGTATAACAGATACGCAGTATTTT. Translation: CASSPALAGGITDTQYF.

This clone was counted between two and nine times. This rearrangement joins TRBV29-1 to TRBJ2-1; D is possibly TRBD2 (6 bases). V was shortened by 7 bases and J by 4 bases, with 8 bases between the two germline ends. This CDR3 is 11 amino acids long. Germline V gene lookup returns CDR1 SQVTM and CDR2 ANQGSEA. The CDR3: CSGDFYNEQFF. The CDR3 DNA sequence: TGCAGCGGGGACTTTTACAATGAGCAGTTCTTC.